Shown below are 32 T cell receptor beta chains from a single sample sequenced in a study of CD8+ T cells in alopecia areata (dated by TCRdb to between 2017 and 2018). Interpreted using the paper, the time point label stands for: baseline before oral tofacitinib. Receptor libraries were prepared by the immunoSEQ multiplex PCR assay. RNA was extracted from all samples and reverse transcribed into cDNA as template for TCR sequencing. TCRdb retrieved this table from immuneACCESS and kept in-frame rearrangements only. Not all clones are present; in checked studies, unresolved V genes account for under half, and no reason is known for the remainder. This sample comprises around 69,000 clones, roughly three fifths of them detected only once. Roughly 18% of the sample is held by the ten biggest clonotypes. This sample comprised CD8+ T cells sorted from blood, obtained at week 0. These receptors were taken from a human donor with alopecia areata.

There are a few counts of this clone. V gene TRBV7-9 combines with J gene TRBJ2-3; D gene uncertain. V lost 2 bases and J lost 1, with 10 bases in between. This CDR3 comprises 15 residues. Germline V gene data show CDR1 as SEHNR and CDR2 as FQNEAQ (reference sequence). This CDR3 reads CASSLLDARTDTQYF. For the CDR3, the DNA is TGTGCCAGCAGCTTATTGGACGCACGCACAGATACGCAGTATTTT.

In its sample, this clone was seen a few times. The CDR3 DNA reads as TGCGCCAGCAGCCAAGGTCGGCTAGCGGGAGGGCCGGGGCAGTTCTTC. Translated, it gives CASSQGRLAGGPGQFF. The chain is built from TRBV4-3 and TRBJ2-1; 12 positions match TRBD2. Germline V CDR1 and CDR2: LGHNA, YSLEER. Trimming removed 1 base from V and 12 bases from J; junction bases left unmatched: 10. This CDR3 spans 16 amino acids.

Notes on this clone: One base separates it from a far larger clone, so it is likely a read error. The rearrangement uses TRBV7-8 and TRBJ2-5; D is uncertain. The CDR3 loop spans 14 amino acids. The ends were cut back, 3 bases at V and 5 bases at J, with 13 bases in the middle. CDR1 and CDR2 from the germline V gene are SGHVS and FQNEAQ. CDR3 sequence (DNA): TGTGCCAGCAGCTTTAGGCCCCTCATTGAGACCCAGTACTTC. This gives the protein CASSFRPLIETQYF. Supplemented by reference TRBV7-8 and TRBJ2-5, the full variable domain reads GAGVSQSPRYKVAKRGQDVALRCDPISGHVSLFWYQQALGQGPEFLTYFQNEAQLDKSGLPSDRFFAERPEGSVSTLKIQRTQQEDSAVYLCASSFRPLIETQYFGPGTRLLVL.

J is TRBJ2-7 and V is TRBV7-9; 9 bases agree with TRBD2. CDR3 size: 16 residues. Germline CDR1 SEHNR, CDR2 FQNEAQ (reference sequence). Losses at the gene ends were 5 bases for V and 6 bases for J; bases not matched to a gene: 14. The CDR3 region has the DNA TGTGCCAGCAGCCCACGGTCCGCGGGAGGGCCCCGCGAGCAGTACTTC. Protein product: CASSPRSAGGPREQYF.

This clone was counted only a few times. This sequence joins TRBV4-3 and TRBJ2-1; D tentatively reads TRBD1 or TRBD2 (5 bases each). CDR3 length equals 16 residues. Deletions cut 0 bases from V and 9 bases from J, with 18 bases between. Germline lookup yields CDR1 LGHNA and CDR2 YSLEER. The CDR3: CASSQDFLGVSGEQFF. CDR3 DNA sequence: TGCGCCAGCAGCCAAGATTTCCTGGGGGTTTCCGGTGAGCAGTTCTTC.

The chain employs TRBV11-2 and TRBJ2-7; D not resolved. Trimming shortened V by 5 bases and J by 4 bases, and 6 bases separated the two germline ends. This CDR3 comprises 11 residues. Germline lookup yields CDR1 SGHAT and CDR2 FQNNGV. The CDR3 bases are TGTGCCAGCAGCCAATCGTACGAGCAGTACTTC. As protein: CASSQSYEQYF.

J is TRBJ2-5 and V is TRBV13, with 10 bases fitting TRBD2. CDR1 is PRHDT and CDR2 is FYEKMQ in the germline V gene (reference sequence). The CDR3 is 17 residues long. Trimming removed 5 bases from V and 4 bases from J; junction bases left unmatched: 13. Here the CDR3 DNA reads TGTGCCAGCAGCCCCCGGGGTAGCGGGGGGCCAGGAGAGACCCAGTACTTC. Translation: CASSPRGSGGPGETQYF. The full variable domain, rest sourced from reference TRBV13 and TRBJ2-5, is AAGVIQSPRHLIKEKRETATLKCYPIPRHDTVYWYQQGPGQDPQFLISFYEKMQSDKGSIPDRFSAQQFSDYHSELNMSSLELGDSALYFCASSPRGSGGPGETQYFGPGTRLLVL.

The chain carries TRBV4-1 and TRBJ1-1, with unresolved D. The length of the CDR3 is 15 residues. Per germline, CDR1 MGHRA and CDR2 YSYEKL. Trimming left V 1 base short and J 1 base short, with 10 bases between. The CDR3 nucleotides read TGCGCCAGCAGCCAAGTGCCCGCCTCGAACACTGAAGCTTTCTTT. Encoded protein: CASSQVPASNTEAFF.

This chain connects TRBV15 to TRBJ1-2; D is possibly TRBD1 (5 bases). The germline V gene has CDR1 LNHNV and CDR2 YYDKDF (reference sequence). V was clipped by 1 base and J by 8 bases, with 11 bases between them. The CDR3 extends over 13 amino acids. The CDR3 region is CATSRVSGDGYTF. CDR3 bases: TGTGCCACCAGCAGAGTTTCCGGGGACGGCTACACCTTC.

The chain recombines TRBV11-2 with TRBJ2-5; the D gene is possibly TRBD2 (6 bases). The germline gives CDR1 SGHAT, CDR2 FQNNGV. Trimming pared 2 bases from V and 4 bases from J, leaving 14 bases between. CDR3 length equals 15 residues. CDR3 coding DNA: TGTGCCAGCAGCTTATATGGAGGGCAGGGAGAGACCCAGTACTTC. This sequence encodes CASSLYGGQGETQYF.

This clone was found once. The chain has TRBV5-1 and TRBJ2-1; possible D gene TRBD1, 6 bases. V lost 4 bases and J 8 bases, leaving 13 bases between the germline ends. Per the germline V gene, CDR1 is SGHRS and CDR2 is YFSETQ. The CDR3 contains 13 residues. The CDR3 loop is CASSPYREHEQFF. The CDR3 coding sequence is TGCGCCAGCAGCCCATACAGGGAGCATGAGCAGTTCTTC.

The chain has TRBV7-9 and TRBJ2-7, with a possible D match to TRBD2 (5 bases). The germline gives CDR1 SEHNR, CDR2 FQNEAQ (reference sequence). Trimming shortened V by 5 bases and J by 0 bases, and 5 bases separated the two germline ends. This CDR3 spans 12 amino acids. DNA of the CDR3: TGTGCCAGCAGCGCGGGCTCCTACGAGCAGTACTTC. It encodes CASSAGSYEQYF.

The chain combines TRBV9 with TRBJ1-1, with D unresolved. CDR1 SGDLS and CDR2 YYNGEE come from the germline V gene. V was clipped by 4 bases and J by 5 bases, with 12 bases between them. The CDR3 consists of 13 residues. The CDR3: CASSPGSGTEAFF. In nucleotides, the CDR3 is TGTGCCAGCAGCCCGGGGAGCGGGACTGAAGCTTTCTTT.

CDR3 amino acids: CAIREDYEQYF. The CDR3 nucleotides are TGTGCCATCAGGGAGGACTACGAGCAGTACTTC. This chain uses TRBV10-3 with TRBJ2-7; TRBD2 might be the D (5 bases). CDR1 ENHRY and CDR2 SYGVKD come from the germline V gene. This CDR3 is built from 11 residues. The V and J ends lost 6 bases and 3 bases respectively, with 6 bases between them.

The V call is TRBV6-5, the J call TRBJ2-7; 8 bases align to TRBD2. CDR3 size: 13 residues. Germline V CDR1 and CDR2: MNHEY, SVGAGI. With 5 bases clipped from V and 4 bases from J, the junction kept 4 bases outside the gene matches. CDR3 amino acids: CASSEREWYEQYF. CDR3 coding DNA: TGTGCCAGCAGTGAGCGGGAGTGGTACGAGCAGTACTTC.

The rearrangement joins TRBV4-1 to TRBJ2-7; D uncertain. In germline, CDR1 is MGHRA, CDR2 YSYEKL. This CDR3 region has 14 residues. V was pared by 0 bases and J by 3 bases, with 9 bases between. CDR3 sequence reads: CASSQDPRNYEQYF. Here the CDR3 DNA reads TGCGCCAGCAGCCAAGATCCCAGGAACTACGAGCAGTACTTC.

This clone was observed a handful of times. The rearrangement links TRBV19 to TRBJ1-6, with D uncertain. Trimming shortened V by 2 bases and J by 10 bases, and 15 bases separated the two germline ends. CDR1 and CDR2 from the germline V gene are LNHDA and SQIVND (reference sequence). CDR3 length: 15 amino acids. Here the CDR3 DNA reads TGTGCCAGTAGTATAACCGGGCCAGTGGGATCACCCCTCCACTTT. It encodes CASSITGPVGSPLHF.

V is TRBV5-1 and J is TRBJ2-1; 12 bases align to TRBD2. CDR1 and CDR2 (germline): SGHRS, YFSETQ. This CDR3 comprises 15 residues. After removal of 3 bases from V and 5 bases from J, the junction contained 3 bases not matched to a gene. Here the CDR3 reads CASSWTSGANNEQFF. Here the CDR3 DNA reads TGCGCCAGCAGCTGGACTAGCGGGGCGAACAATGAGCAGTTCTTC.

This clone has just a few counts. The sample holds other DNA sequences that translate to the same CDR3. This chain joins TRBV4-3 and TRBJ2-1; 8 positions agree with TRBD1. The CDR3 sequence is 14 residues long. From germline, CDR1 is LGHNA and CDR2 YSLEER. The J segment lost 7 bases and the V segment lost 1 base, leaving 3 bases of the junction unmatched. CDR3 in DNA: TGCGCCAGCAGCCAAGGACAGGGGTGGAATGAGCAGTTCTTC. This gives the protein CASSQGQGWNEQFF.

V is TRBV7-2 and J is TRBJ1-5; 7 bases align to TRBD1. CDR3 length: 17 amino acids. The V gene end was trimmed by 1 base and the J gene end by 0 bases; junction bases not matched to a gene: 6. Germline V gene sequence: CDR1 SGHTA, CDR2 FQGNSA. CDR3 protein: CASSLGTQGNSNQPQHF. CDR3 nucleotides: TGTGCCAGCAGCTTAGGGACACAGGGGAATAGCAATCAGCCCCAGCATTTT. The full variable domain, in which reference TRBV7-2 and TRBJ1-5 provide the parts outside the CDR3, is GAGVSQSPSNKVTEKGKDVELRCDPISGHTALYWYRQSLGQGLEFLIYFQGNSAPDKSGLPSDRFSAERTGGSVSTLTIQRTQQEDSAVYLCASSLGTQGNSNQPQHFGDGTRLSIL.

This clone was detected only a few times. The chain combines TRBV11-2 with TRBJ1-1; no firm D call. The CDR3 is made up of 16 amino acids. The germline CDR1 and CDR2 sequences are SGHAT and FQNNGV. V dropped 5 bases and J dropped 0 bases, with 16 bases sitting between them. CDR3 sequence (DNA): TGTGCCAGCAGCCCTTACTCAGGAGGGATGAACACTGAAGCTTTCTTT. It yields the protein CASSPYSGGMNTEAFF.

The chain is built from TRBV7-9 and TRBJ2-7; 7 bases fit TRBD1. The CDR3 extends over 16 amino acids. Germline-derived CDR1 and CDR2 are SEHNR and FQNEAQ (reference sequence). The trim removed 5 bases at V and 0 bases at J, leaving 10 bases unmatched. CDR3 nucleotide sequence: TGTGCCAGCAGCCTCCTCCTGACAGGGCGCTCCTACGAGCAGTACTTC. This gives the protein CASSLLLTGRSYEQYF.

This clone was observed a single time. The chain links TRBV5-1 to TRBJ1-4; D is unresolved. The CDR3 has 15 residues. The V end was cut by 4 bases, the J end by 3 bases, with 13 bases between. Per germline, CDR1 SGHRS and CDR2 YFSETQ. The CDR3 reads CASSAPGEANEKLFF. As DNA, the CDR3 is TGCGCCAGCAGCGCCCCCGGGGAGGCTAATGAAAAACTGTTTTTT. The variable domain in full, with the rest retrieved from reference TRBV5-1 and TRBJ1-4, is KAGVTQTPRYLIKTRGQQVTLSCSPISGHRSVSWYQQTPGQGLQFLFEYFSETQRNKGNFPGRFSGRQFSNSRSEMNVSTLELGDSALYLCASSAPGEANEKLFFGSGTQLSVL.

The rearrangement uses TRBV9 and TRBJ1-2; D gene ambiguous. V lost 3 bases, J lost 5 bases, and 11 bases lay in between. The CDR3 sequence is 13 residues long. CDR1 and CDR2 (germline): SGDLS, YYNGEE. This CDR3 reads CASSGGPTYGYTF. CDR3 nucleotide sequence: TGTGCCAGCAGCGGAGGTCCCACTTATGGCTACACCTTC.

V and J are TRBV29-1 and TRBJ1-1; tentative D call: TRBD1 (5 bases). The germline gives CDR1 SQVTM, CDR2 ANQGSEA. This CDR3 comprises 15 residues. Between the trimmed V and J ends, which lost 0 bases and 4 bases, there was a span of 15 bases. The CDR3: CSVEDGPRQGTEAFF. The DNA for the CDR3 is TGCAGCGTTGAAGATGGGCCCCGTCAGGGCACTGAAGCTTTCTTT.

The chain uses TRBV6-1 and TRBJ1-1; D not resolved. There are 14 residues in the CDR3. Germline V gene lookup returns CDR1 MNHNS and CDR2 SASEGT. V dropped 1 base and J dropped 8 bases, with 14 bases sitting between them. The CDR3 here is CASSEEQAGWEAFF. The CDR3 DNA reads TGTGCCAGCAGTGAAGAGCAAGCCGGTTGGGAAGCTTTCTTT.

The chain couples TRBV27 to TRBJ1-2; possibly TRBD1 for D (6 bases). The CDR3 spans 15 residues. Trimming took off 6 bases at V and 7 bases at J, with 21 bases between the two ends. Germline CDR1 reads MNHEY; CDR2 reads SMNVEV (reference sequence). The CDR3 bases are TGTGCCAGCAGCCCCCTGGAGGGGGTAGTAGTTGGCTACACCTTC. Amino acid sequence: CASSPLEGVVVGYTF.

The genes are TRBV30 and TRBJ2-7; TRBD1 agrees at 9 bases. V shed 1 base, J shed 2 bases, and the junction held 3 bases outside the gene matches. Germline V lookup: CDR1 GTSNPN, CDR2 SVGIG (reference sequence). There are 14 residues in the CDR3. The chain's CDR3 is CAWSAGQGPYEQYF. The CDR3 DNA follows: TGTGCCTGGAGTGCCGGACAGGGGCCCTACGAGCAGTACTTC.

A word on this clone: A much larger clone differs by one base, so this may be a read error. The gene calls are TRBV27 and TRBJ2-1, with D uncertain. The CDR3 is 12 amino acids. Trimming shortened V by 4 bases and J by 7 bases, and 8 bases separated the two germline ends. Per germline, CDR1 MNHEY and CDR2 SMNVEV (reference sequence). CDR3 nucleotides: TGTGCCAGCAGTTACGTGGGGAATGAGCAGTTCTTC. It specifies CASSYVGNEQFF.

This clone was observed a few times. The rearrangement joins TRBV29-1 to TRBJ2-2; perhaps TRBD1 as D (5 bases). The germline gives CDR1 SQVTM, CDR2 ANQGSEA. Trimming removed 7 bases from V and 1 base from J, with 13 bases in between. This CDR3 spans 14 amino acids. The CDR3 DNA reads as TGCAGCGCCCAACCCACAGGGAACACCGGGGAGCTGTTTTTT. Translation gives CSAQPTGNTGELFF.

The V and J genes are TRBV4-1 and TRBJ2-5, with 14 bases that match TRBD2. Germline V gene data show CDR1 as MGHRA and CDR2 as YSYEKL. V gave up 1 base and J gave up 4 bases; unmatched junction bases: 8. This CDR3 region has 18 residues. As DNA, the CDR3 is TGCGCCAGCAGCCAAGGGAGACCGGGACTAGCGGGAGCAGAGACCCAGTACTTC. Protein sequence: CASSQGRPGLAGAETQYF.

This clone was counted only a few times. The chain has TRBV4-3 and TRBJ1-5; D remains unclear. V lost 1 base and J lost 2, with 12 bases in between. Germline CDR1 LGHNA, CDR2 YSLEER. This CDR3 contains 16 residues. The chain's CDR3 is CASSQVIRKGNQPQHF. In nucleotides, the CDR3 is TGCGCCAGCAGCCAAGTTATAAGGAAGGGCAATCAGCCCCAGCATTTT.